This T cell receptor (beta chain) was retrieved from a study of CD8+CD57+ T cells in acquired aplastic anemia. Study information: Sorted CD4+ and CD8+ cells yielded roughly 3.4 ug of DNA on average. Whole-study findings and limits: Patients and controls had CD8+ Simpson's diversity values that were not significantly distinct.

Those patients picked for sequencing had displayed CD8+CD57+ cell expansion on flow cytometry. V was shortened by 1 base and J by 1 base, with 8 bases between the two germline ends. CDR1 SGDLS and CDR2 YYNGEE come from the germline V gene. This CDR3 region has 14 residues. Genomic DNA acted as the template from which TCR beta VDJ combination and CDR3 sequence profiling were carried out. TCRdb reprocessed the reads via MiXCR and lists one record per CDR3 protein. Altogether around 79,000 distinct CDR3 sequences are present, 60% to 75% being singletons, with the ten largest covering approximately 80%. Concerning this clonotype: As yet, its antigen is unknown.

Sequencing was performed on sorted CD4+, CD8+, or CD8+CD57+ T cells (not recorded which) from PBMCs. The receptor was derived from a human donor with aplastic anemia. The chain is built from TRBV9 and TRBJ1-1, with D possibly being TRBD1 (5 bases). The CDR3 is CASSVSTANTEAFF. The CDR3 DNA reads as TGTGCCAGCAGCGTATCGACAGCGAACACTGAAGCTTTCTTT.